Shown below are 21 T cell receptor beta chains from a single sample sequenced in a study of blood T cell repertoires in COVID-19 (dated by TCRdb to 2020 to 2021). The receptor library was made with the immunoSEQ multiplex PCR assay. TCRdb mirrors the immuneACCESS table, restricted to in-frame sequences. Some clones are absent from its copies; in checked studies, under half trace to an unresolved V gene, and the reason for the others is unknown. The sample table shows 26,000 or so clones, and 89% are seen once. The ten largest make up roughly 2.5% of the sample. Sample: peripheral blood. The receptors shown here come from a human donor in a cohort sampled during active COVID-19.

V and J are TRBV7-9 and TRBJ2-5; possible D gene TRBD2, 5 bases. The CDR3 runs 14 residues. The ends were cut back, 5 bases at V and 3 bases at J, with 13 bases in the middle. In germline, CDR1 is SEHNR, CDR2 FQNEAQ (reference sequence). For the CDR3, the DNA is TGTGCCAGCAGCCCTCCTAGGCGGGAAGAGACCCAGTACTTC. The encoded protein is CASSPPRREETQYF. The whole variable domain, remainder taken from reference TRBV7-9 and TRBJ2-5, is DTGVSQNPRHKITKRGQNVTFRCDPISEHNRLYWYRQTLGQGPEFLTYFQNEAQLEKSRLLSDRFSAERPKGSFSTLEIQRTEQGDSAMYLCASSPPRREETQYFGPGTRLLVL.

The chain is built from TRBV2 and TRBJ2-1; 15 nucleotides line up with TRBD2. Germline lookup yields CDR1 SNHLY and CDR2 FYNNEI. The CDR3 runs to 15 residues. V trimming: 3 bases; J trimming: 8 bases; junction bases outside the gene matches: 2. The CDR3 reads CASSEGTSGGHEQFF. CDR3 DNA sequence: TGTGCCAGCAGTGAGGGGACTAGCGGGGGGCATGAGCAGTTCTTC.

The chain carries TRBV3-1 (or the pseudogene TRBV3-2) and TRBJ1-2, with D perhaps TRBD1 (5 bases). Trimming took off 4 bases at V and 5 bases at J, with 8 bases between the two ends. Germline V lookup: CDR1 LGHDT, CDR2 YNNKEL (reference sequence). This CDR3 has 12 residues. CDR3 coding DNA: TGTGCCAGCAGCCGGGGGGGTTATGGCTACACCTTC. It yields the protein CASSRGGYGYTF.

The chain couples TRBV5-5 to TRBJ1-1; D is undetermined. CDR3 length: 14 amino acids. Germline-derived CDR1 and CDR2 are SGHKS and YYEKEE (reference sequence). Trimming removed 4 bases at V and 0 bases at J, with 10 bases between. CDR3 nucleotide sequence: TGTGCCAGCAGCGGAACAGAGCTGAACACTGAAGCTTTCTTT. Its protein product is CASSGTELNTEAFF.

The chain carries TRBV7-2 and TRBJ2-5, with 7 nucleotides matching TRBD1. This CDR3 has 14 residues. With 4 bases clipped from V and 5 bases from J, the junction kept 7 bases outside the gene matches. Germline V gene data show CDR1 as SGHTA and CDR2 as FQGNSA. The CDR3 coding sequence is TGTGCCAGCAGCTCCCGACAGGGTTCCGAGACCCAGTACTTC. This translates into CASSSRQGSETQYF.

This chain links TRBV5-4 with TRBJ1-1; D is perhaps TRBD1 (6 bases). Trimming left V 4 bases short and J 8 bases short, with 21 bases between. Germline CDR1 and CDR2: SGHNT and YYREEE (reference sequence). CDR3 length equals 15 residues. CDR3: CASSDPGAGSAEAFF. CDR3 coding DNA: TGTGCCAGCAGCGACCCAGGGGCCGGTAGTGCGGAAGCTTTCTTT.

The rearrangement joins TRBV1 to TRBJ1-5; the D call TRBD1 from the table was never checked on the DNA. TRBV1 is shown as a pseudogene. The CDR3 consists of 19 residues. The CDR3 is CTSSQVRDRDPFSNQPQHF. The CDR3 nucleotides are TGCACCAGCAGCCAAGTCAGGGACAGGGACCCATTTAGCAATCAGCCCCAGCATTTT.

The gene calls are TRBV20-1 and TRBJ1-2, with unresolved D. The V end was cut by 3 bases, the J end by 4 bases, with 6 bases between. Germline-derived CDR1 and CDR2 are DFQATT and SNEGSKA (reference sequence). The CDR3 covers 11 residues. CDR3 DNA: TGCAGTGCTAGTCCCTTCTATGGCTACACCTTC. It encodes CSASPFYGYTF.

The rearrangement joins TRBV5-1 to TRBJ2-1; 7 bases agree with TRBD2. Germline-derived CDR1 and CDR2 are SGHRS and YFSETQ. The CDR3 contains 17 residues. The ends lost 4 bases at V and 7 bases at J; junction bases unmatched: 17. In DNA form, the CDR3 reads TGCGCCAGCAGCACCTCGACTAGCCGGCTTTTTCAAAATGAGCAGTTCTTC. Amino acids: CASSTSTSRLFQNEQFF.

The CDR3 is CASSLDRGGGYTF. The CDR3 nucleotides are TGTGCCAGCAGCTTAGACAGGGGGGGCGGCTACACCTTC. The chain links TRBV7-9 to TRBJ1-2, with TRBD1 matching 8 bases. The CDR3 extends over 13 amino acids. The germline CDR1 and CDR2 sequences are SEHNR and FQNEAQ (reference sequence). J gave up 8 bases and V 1 base, and 3 bases lay outside the gene matches. Variable domain in full (rest from reference TRBV7-9 and TRBJ1-2): DTGVSQNPRHKITKRGQNVTFRCDPISEHNRLYWYRQTLGQGPEFLTYFQNEAQLEKSRLLSDRFSAERPKGSFSTLEIQRTEQGDSAMYLCASSLDRGGGYTFGSGTRLTVV.

This chain links TRBV6-2 or TRBV6-3 with TRBJ2-3; tentatively, D is TRBD2 (6 bases). The germline V gene has CDR1 MNHEY and CDR2 SVGEGT. The CDR3 spans 17 residues. V was pared by 0 bases and J by 2 bases, with 15 bases between. The DNA of the CDR3 is TGTGCCAGCAGTTACTCACCCCGGGACTCGATCACAGATACGCAGTATTTT. As protein: CASSYSPRDSITDTQYF.

The chain has TRBV7-2 and TRBJ1-1; D not certain. The CDR3 consists of 12 residues. Trimming removed 2 bases at V and 8 bases at J, with 9 bases between. CDR1 is SGHTA, CDR2 FQGNSA, per germline. In nucleotides, the CDR3 is TGTGCCAGCAGCTTACGTAGCGGGGAAGCTTTCTTT. Translated: CASSLRSGEAFF. Looking up the rest from reference TRBV7-2 and TRBJ1-1 gives the full variable domain: GAGVSQSPSNKVTEKGKDVELRCDPISGHTALYWYRQSLGQGLEFLIYFQGNSAPDKSGLPSDRFSAERTGGSVSTLTIQRTQQEDSAVYLCASSLRSGEAFFGQGTRLTVV.

V gene TRBV2 combines with J gene TRBJ2-7; D call uncertain. The germline V gene has CDR1 SNHLY and CDR2 FYNNEI. Between the trimmed V and J ends, which lost 5 bases and 0 bases, there was a span of 11 bases. CDR3 size: 14 residues. CDR3 protein: CASSPSDNSYEQYF. CDR3 DNA: TGTGCCAGCAGTCCTTCAGACAACTCCTACGAGCAGTACTTC.

This chain connects TRBV2 to TRBJ2-1; 7 bases are shared with TRBD2. CDR3 length: 14 residues. Per the germline V gene, CDR1 is SNHLY and CDR2 is FYNNEI. V lost 6 bases and J lost 6; bases outside the gene matches: 8. The CDR3 spells CASRRVAGPNEQFF. The CDR3, as DNA: TGTGCCAGCAGACGAGTAGCGGGCCCCAATGAGCAGTTCTTC.

The rearrangement links TRBV10-3 to TRBJ1-3, with D possibly TRBD1 on 5 matching bases. Trimming removed 8 bases at V and 1 base at J, with 12 bases between. Germline V gives CDR1 ENHRY, CDR2 SYGVKD. The CDR3 consists of 14 residues. This chain's CDR3 is CAIFPGYSGNTIYF. The CDR3 DNA sequence: TGTGCCATCTTTCCAGGGTATTCTGGAAACACCATATATTTT.

The chain couples TRBV5-1 to TRBJ1-5; D not certain. Per the germline V gene, CDR1 is SGHRS and CDR2 is YFSETQ. The V and J ends lost 3 bases and 5 bases respectively, with 12 bases between them. CDR3 length: 14 residues. Here the CDR3 reads CASSYGNTDQPQHF. The CDR3 DNA reads TGCGCCAGCAGCTACGGAAACACAGATCAGCCCCAGCATTTT. Full variable domain (remainder filled in from reference TRBV5-1 and TRBJ1-5): KAGVTQTPRYLIKTRGQQVTLSCSPISGHRSVSWYQQTPGQGLQFLFEYFSETQRNKGNFPGRFSGRQFSNSRSEMNVSTLELGDSALYLCASSYGNTDQPQHFGDGTRLSIL.

The chain joins TRBV20-1 to TRBJ2-5, with no clear D. Germline V CDR1 and CDR2: DFQATT, SNEGSKA (reference sequence). V was clipped by 5 bases and J by 5 bases, with 6 bases between them. CDR3 size: 10 residues. CDR3 region: CSAVGETQYF. CDR3 nucleotide sequence: TGCAGTGCTGTCGGGGAGACCCAGTACTTC.

The chain is built from TRBV18 and TRBJ2-7; D possibly corresponds to TRBD1 (6 bases). CDR1 and CDR2 (germline): KGHSH, LQKENI. The CDR3 loop spans 17 amino acids. V lost 3 bases and J 6 bases, leaving 24 bases between the germline ends. CDR3 nucleotide sequence: TGTGCCAGCTCACCGCCAACCGGGACAATCCTAAGGGGCGAGCAGTACTTC. Its protein product is CASSPPTGTILRGEQYF.

The chain is built from TRBV4-2 and TRBJ1-5; D perhaps matches TRBD1 (6 bases). Trimming took off 6 bases at V and 4 bases at J, with 13 bases between the two ends. Germline V gives CDR1 LGHNA, CDR2 YNFKEQ. The CDR3 contains 14 residues. The DNA of the CDR3 is TGTGCCAGCAGTTTCGGACAGAAAAATCAGCCCCAGCATTTT. Its protein is CASSFGQKNQPQHF.

CDR3 sequence: CASTDRGGFVSGGGELFF. CDR3 bases: TGTGCCAGCACGGACAGGGGAGGGTTCGTTAGCGGGGGCGGGGAGCTGTTTTTT. This rearrangement joins TRBV2 to TRBJ2-2, with D perhaps assigned TRBD1 or TRBD2 (9 bases each). Trimming shortened V by 7 bases and J by 7 bases, and 28 bases separated the two germline ends. The CDR3 has 18 residues. Germline V gene lookup returns CDR1 SNHLY and CDR2 FYNNEI.

The chain carries TRBV19 and TRBJ2-1, with 15 bases that match TRBD2. V trimming: 6 bases; J trimming: 2 bases; junction bases outside the gene matches: 2. The V gene's germline CDR1 is LNHDA and CDR2 SQIVND (reference sequence). The CDR3 length is 16 residues. CDR3 region: CASRRTSGGAYNEQFF. The CDR3 coding sequence is TGTGCCAGTAGGAGGACTAGCGGGGGGGCCTACAATGAGCAGTTCTTC.